The 8 T cell receptor beta chains reported below all come from one sample, sequenced in a study of T cell changes during pregnancy in multiple sclerosis. Produced via immunoSEQ multiplex PCR; TCRdb's table is partial and in-frame only. The sample lists about 52,000 clones, around 92% occurring once. The specimen was CD4+ T cells from peripheral blood mononuclear cells, collected after pregnancy. The receptors stem from a female donor in good health, enrolled as a control in a pregnancy study.

The gene calls are TRBV14 and TRBJ1-1; no reliable D call. V was pared by 3 bases and J by 3 bases, with 8 bases between. The germline CDR1 and CDR2 sequences are SGHDN and FVKESK. This CDR3 comprises 13 residues. The DNA of the CDR3 is TGTGCCAGCAGCCAGGGCCCTTACACTGAAGCTTTCTTT. It encodes CASSQGPYTEAFF.

CDR3 nucleotides: TGTGCCATCAGTGTGGACAGGGTTCAGCCCCAGCATTTT. It codes for CAISVDRVQPQHF. J is TRBJ1-5 and V is TRBV10-3, with TRBD1 matching over 8 bases. Germline lookup yields CDR1 ENHRY and CDR2 SYGVKD. The CDR3 spans 13 residues. J gave up 6 bases and V 4 bases, and 2 bases lay outside the gene matches.

V is TRBV5-1 and J is TRBJ1-4; D not certain. The CDR3 is 15 amino acids. Looked up from germline, CDR1 is SGHRS and CDR2 is YFSETQ. Trimming removed 2 bases from V and 1 base from J, with 9 bases in between. The CDR3 DNA reads as TGCGCCAGCAGCTTAGGAGGGCGAACTAATGAAAAACTGTTTTTT. Residues: CASSLGGRTNEKLFF.

The chain is built from TRBV5-8 and TRBJ2-1; TRBD1 aligns across 9 bases. Germline CDR1 is SGHTS and CDR2 is YDEGEE. The CDR3 totals 15 residues. V lost 4 bases to trimming and J lost 3 bases; unmatched junction nucleotides: 5. CDR3 residues: CASSLEGQGYNEQFF. CDR3 sequence (DNA): TGTGCCAGCAGCCTGGAGGGACAGGGCTACAATGAGCAGTTCTTC.

This chain uses TRBV2 with TRBJ1-6; no clear D. Germline values: CDR1 SNHLY, CDR2 FYNNEI. This CDR3 is built from 14 residues. Between the trimmed V and J ends, which lost 6 bases and 9 bases, there was a span of 15 bases. CDR3 sequence reads: CASRIGSAGSPLHF. In DNA form, the CDR3 reads TGTGCCAGCAGGATCGGGAGTGCGGGTTCACCCCTCCACTTT.

V gene TRBV5-1 combines with J gene TRBJ1-6; tentative D call: TRBD1 (6 bases). V shed 4 bases and J shed 7 bases, with 6 bases lying between them. This CDR3 region has 12 residues. Germline CDR1 is SGHRS and CDR2 is YFSETQ. CDR3 region: CASSQGNSPLHF. CDR3 DNA sequence: TGCGCCAGCAGCCAGGGGAATTCACCCCTCCACTTT.

The chain recombines TRBV4-2 with TRBJ2-3, with TRBD2 matching 14 bases. Losses at the gene ends were 4 bases for V and 9 bases for J; bases not matched to a gene: 6. Germline CDR1 is LGHNA and CDR2 is YNFKEQ. This CDR3 has 15 amino acids. CDR3 DNA: TGTGCCAGCAGCCGCCGACTAGCGGGGGGGGACACGCAGTATTTT. Its protein is CASSRRLAGGDTQYF.

The chain links TRBV4-2 to TRBJ2-1, with 11 bases identical to TRBD2. Germline values: CDR1 LGHNA, CDR2 YNFKEQ. This CDR3 contains 15 residues. J lost 8 bases, V lost 0 bases, and 3 bases had no gene match. The CDR3, as DNA: TGTGCCAGCAGCCAAGAGGGGACTAGCGGTCATGAGCAGTTCTTC. Translation gives CASSQEGTSGHEQFF.